The 2 T cell receptor beta chains reported below all come from one sample, sequenced in a study of CD8 T cells in Susac syndrome. After extraction with the RNeasy kit, roughly 0.45 to 1 ug of the RNA was reverse transcribed using random hexamers. TCRdb independently ran MiXCR on the immunoSEQ multiplex PCR reads; one entry per CDR3 protein. The sample carries around 80,000 distinct CDR3 sequences, 90% to 95% recorded once. The sequenced sample consisted of CD8+ T cells from PBMCs. These receptors originate from a human donor with Susac syndrome.

This chain uses TRBV25-1 with TRBJ2-5, with D tentatively TRBD1 (6 bases). Germline CDR1 is MGHDK and CDR2 is SYGVNS. CDR3 length: 15 residues. Between the trimmed V and J ends, which lost 7 bases and 5 bases, there was a span of 20 bases. The CDR3 sequence is CASTVTTGLRETQYF. The CDR3 coding sequence is TGTGCCAGCACGGTTACCACAGGGCTCCGGGAGACCCAGTACTTC.

This CDR3 reads CASRGGWVPDTQYF. CDR3 DNA: TGCGCCAGCAGGGGAGGCTGGGTTCCAGATACGCAGTATTTT. The chain carries TRBV10-1 and TRBJ2-3; perhaps TRBD2 as D (6 bases). Germline CDR1 reads WNHNN; CDR2 reads SYGVQD (reference sequence). The CDR3 is made up of 14 amino acids. Trimming shortened V by 6 bases and J by 4 bases, and 14 bases separated the two germline ends.